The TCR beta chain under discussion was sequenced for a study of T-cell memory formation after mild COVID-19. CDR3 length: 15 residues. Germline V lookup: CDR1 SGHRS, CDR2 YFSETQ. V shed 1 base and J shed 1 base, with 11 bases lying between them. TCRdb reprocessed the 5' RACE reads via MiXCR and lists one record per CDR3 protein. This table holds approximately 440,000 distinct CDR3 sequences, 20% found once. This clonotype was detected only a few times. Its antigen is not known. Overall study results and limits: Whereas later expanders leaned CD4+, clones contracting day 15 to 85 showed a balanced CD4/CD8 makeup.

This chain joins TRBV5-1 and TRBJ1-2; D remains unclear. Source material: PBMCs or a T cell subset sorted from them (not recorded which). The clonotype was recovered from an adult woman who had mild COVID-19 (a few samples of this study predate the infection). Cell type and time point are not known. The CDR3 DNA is TGCGCCAGCAGCTTGACTCCCTCGGGTAACTATGGCTACACCTTC. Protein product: CASSLTPSGNYGYTF.